This is a list of T cell receptor beta chains from one sample in a study of cytomegalovirus exposure and HLA in healthy donors. Produced via immunoSEQ multiplex PCR; TCRdb's table is partial and in-frame only. In all, the sample yields 120,000 to 150,000 clones. The specimen was PBMCs. These receptors originate from a man between 35 and 55 years old in good health and CMV-seronegative. The CDR3 runs from the conserved cysteine through the conserved F or W. The D gene is left open where the match is weak. Size is stated for part of the rows, as once, few or many counts, or as a class when the clone is expanded.

j_call: TRBJ1-4; clone_size: .; d_call: TRBD1; v_call: TRBV7-2; cdr3_nt: TGTGCCAGCAGACTACAGGGGGGCCTAATAACTAATGAAAAACTGTTTTTT; cdr3_aa: CASRLQGGLITNEKLFF
j_call: TRBJ2-7; clone_size: .; d_call: .; v_call: TRBV6-5; cdr3_nt: TGTGCCAGCAGCCGCATCAGGGAAGAGCAGTACTTC; cdr3_aa: CASSRIREEQYF
j_call: TRBJ2-6; clone_size: .; d_call: TRBD2; v_call: TRBV10-3; cdr3_nt: TGTGCCACACATAGCGGGGCCACTAGCTCTGGGGCCAACGTCCTGACTTTC; cdr3_aa: CATHSGATSSGANVLTF
j_call: TRBJ2-7; clone_size: .; d_call: .; v_call: TRBV4-2; cdr3_nt: TGTGCCAGCAGCCCCGCCGGGACTCAGAGCTCCTACGAGCAGTACTTC; cdr3_aa: CASSPAGTQSSYEQYF
j_call: TRBJ2-5; clone_size: .; d_call: .; v_call: TRBV4-1; cdr3_nt: TGCGCCAGCAGCGGCCGGACATCCCTACCGCAAGAGACCCAGTACTTC; cdr3_aa: CASSGRTSLPQETQYF
j_call: TRBJ2-7; clone_size: medium-sized; d_call: .; v_call: TRBV6-5; cdr3_nt: TGTGCCAGCAGTTACTCGAGTGAGGGTACACTCGCCGAGCAGTACTTC; cdr3_aa: CASSYSSEGTLAEQYF
j_call: TRBJ1-1; clone_size: .; d_call: .; v_call: TRBV2; cdr3_nt: TGTGCCAGCAGTGCCGCAGGGCCTAAGAACACTGAAGCTTTCTTT; cdr3_aa: CASSAAGPKNTEAFF
j_call: TRBJ2-4; clone_size: .; d_call: .; v_call: TRBV9; cdr3_nt: TGTGCCAGCAGCGGAGGGGCCAAAAACATTCAGTACTTC; cdr3_aa: CASSGGAKNIQYF
j_call: TRBJ2-2; clone_size: .; d_call: TRBD1; v_call: TRBV28; cdr3_nt: TGTGCCAGCAACCCACAGGGGAAATCCGGGGAGCTGTTTTTT; cdr3_aa: CASNPQGKSGELFF
j_call: TRBJ1-2; clone_size: .; d_call: TRBD1; v_call: TRBV13; cdr3_nt: TGTGCCAGCAGCTTGCGACAGGGACTGAACTATGGCTACACCTTC; cdr3_aa: CASSLRQGLNYGYTF
j_call: TRBJ1-2; clone_size: .; d_call: TRBD1; v_call: TRBV5-4; cdr3_nt: TGTGCCAGCAGCTTGGACGCTACCCGACAGGGGTTCTATGGCTACACCTTC; cdr3_aa: CASSLDATRQGFYGYTF
j_call: TRBJ2-6; clone_size: .; d_call: TRBD1; v_call: TRBV29-1; cdr3_nt: TGCAGCGTTGGGGACAGCTCTGGGGCCAACGTCCTGACTTTC; cdr3_aa: CSVGDSSGANVLTF
j_call: TRBJ1-1; clone_size: .; d_call: .; v_call: TRBV10-3; cdr3_nt: TGTGCCATCAGTGAAAGGTCCTCGGGTGAAGCTTTCTTT; cdr3_aa: CAISERSSGEAFF
j_call: TRBJ2-6; clone_size: .; d_call: .; v_call: TRBV5-6; cdr3_nt: TGTGCCACCACCCGAGGGAGAGCTGGGGCCAACGTCCTGACTTTC; cdr3_aa: CATTRGRAGANVLTF
j_call: TRBJ2-1; clone_size: .; d_call: TRBD2; v_call: TRBV11-3; cdr3_nt: TGTGCCAGCAGCGGTAGACGACTAGCGGGGGGCAATGAGCAGTTCTTC; cdr3_aa: CASSGRRLAGGNEQFF
j_call: TRBJ1-1; clone_size: .; d_call: TRBD1; v_call: TRBV4-3; cdr3_nt: TGCGCCAGCAGCCAAGTGGGTCAGGGGGAAAAGGGAGCTTTCTTT; cdr3_aa: CASSQVGQGEKGAFF
j_call: TRBJ1-1; clone_size: .; d_call: TRBD1; v_call: TRBV7-2; cdr3_nt: TGTGCCAGCACCGAATCCGGGACAGCTGAAGCTTTCTTT; cdr3_aa: CASTESGTAEAFF
j_call: TRBJ2-5; clone_size: .; d_call: TRBD1; v_call: TRBV9; cdr3_nt: TGTGCCAGCAGCGTGGGGGGACAGGGGGAGACCCAGTACTTC; cdr3_aa: CASSVGGQGETQYF
j_call: TRBJ1-2; clone_size: .; d_call: TRBD1; v_call: TRBV5-6; cdr3_nt: TGTGCCAGCAGCGACAGGGTTAACTATGGCTACACCTTC; cdr3_aa: CASSDRVNYGYTF
j_call: TRBJ2-3; clone_size: .; d_call: .; v_call: TRBV4-1; cdr3_nt: TGCGCCAGCAGCCCCATGGAGGGAAGAGATACGCAGTATTTT; cdr3_aa: CASSPMEGRDTQYF
j_call: TRBJ2-3; clone_size: .; d_call: TRBD1; v_call: TRBV5-4; cdr3_nt: TGTGCCAGCAGCTCCAGGGGGCGGACAGATACGCAGTATTTT; cdr3_aa: CASSSRGRTDTQYF
j_call: TRBJ2-1; clone_size: .; d_call: .; v_call: TRBV7-9; cdr3_nt: TGTGCCAGCAGCTTGGGCGGGGCTAACTACAATGAGCAGTTCTTC; cdr3_aa: CASSLGGANYNEQFF
j_call: TRBJ1-2; clone_size: .; d_call: .; v_call: TRBV25-1; cdr3_nt: TGTGCCAGCAGTGAACAGGGTAGGGATGGGAATGGCTACACCTTC; cdr3_aa: CASSEQGRDGNGYTF
j_call: TRBJ2-7; clone_size: .; d_call: TRBD2; v_call: TRBV6-1; cdr3_nt: TGTGCCAGCAGTGAAACCGTAGCGGGGGACTCCTACGAGCAGTACTTC; cdr3_aa: CASSETVAGDSYEQYF
j_call: TRBJ2-2; clone_size: .; d_call: .; v_call: TRBV12-5; cdr3_nt: TGTGCTAGTGGCTTCGGTGTCGGGGAGCTGTTTTTT; cdr3_aa: CASGFGVGELFF
j_call: TRBJ2-2; clone_size: .; d_call: .; v_call: TRBV6-5; cdr3_nt: TGTGCCAGCAGCCCTGGCCTAGCGAACACCGGGGAGCTGTTTTTT; cdr3_aa: CASSPGLANTGELFF
j_call: TRBJ2-7; clone_size: .; d_call: TRBD2; v_call: TRBV6-5; cdr3_nt: TGTGCCAGCAGCCGGGGGGTAGTCCACGAGCAGTACTTC; cdr3_aa: CASSRGVVHEQYF
j_call: TRBJ1-1; clone_size: .; d_call: .; v_call: TRBV11-1; cdr3_nt: TGTGCCAGCACCCGGGGAGGGTTTGACACTGAAGCTTTCTTT; cdr3_aa: CASTRGGFDTEAFF
j_call: TRBJ1-4; clone_size: .; d_call: .; v_call: TRBV7-2; cdr3_nt: TGTGCCAGCAGCTTAGCGCCGGGAGGGAATGAAAAACTGTTTTTT; cdr3_aa: CASSLAPGGNEKLFF
j_call: TRBJ1-1; clone_size: .; d_call: TRBD1; v_call: TRBV5-1; cdr3_nt: TGCGCCAGCAGCAGGGACAGGGCAGCTACTGAAGCTTTCTTT; cdr3_aa: CASSRDRAATEAFF
j_call: TRBJ1-2; clone_size: .; d_call: .; v_call: TRBV19; cdr3_nt: TGTGCCAGTAGTCCAGACCAGGGAGGCAGGAATGGCTACACCTTC; cdr3_aa: CASSPDQGGRNGYTF
j_call: TRBJ1-1; clone_size: .; d_call: .; v_call: TRBV6-5; cdr3_nt: TGTGCCAGCAGTACCAACTCGAACACTGAAGCTTTCTTT; cdr3_aa: CASSTNSNTEAFF
j_call: TRBJ1-2; clone_size: .; d_call: .; v_call: TRBV25-1; cdr3_nt: TGTGCCAGCAGTGACCCTTATGGCTACACCTTC; cdr3_aa: CASSDPYGYTF
j_call: TRBJ2-1; clone_size: .; d_call: TRBD2; v_call: TRBV7-6; cdr3_nt: TGTGCCAGCAGCTCCTTAGCGGGGTACAATGAGCAGTTCTTC; cdr3_aa: CASSSLAGYNEQFF
j_call: TRBJ2-1; clone_size: .; d_call: .; v_call: TRBV11-2; cdr3_nt: TGTGCCAGCAGCTTAGACAGGGGAGGGTACAATGAGCAGTTCTTC; cdr3_aa: CASSLDRGGYNEQFF
j_call: TRBJ2-5; clone_size: .; d_call: TRBD2; v_call: TRBV6-6; cdr3_nt: TGTGCCAGCAGACCCCCCTGGGCGGGGGAAGAGACCCAGTACTTC; cdr3_aa: CASRPPWAGEETQYF
j_call: TRBJ2-2; clone_size: .; d_call: TRBD1; v_call: TRBV5-1; cdr3_nt: TGCGCCAGCAGCTTAGGACCGGGACAGTCGGACACCGGGGAGCTGTTTTTT; cdr3_aa: CASSLGPGQSDTGELFF
j_call: TRBJ2-7; clone_size: .; d_call: TRBD1; v_call: TRBV5-6; cdr3_nt: TGTGCCAGCAGTTCAGGGGGATCCTCCTACGAGCAGTACTTC; cdr3_aa: CASSSGGSSYEQYF
j_call: TRBJ2-1; clone_size: .; d_call: .; v_call: TRBV13; cdr3_nt: TGTGCCAGCAGCTTATACGGCCTTGGACTGGGAACGGTTGAGCAGTTCTTC; cdr3_aa: CASSLYGLGLGTVEQFF
j_call: TRBJ1-6; clone_size: .; d_call: .; v_call: TRBV5-1; cdr3_nt: TGCGCCAGCAACCCGGACAGCCATAATTCACCCCTCCACTTT; cdr3_aa: CASNPDSHNSPLHF
j_call: TRBJ1-4; clone_size: .; d_call: .; v_call: TRBV5-8; cdr3_nt: TGTGCCAGCAGCTTGGACAGGGTGGCTAATGAAAAACTGTTTTTT; cdr3_aa: CASSLDRVANEKLFF
j_call: TRBJ2-3; clone_size: .; d_call: TRBD1; v_call: TRBV27; cdr3_nt: TGTGCCAGCAGTTTGGCGGGACAGGGTGAATATTTT; cdr3_aa: CASSLAGQGEYF